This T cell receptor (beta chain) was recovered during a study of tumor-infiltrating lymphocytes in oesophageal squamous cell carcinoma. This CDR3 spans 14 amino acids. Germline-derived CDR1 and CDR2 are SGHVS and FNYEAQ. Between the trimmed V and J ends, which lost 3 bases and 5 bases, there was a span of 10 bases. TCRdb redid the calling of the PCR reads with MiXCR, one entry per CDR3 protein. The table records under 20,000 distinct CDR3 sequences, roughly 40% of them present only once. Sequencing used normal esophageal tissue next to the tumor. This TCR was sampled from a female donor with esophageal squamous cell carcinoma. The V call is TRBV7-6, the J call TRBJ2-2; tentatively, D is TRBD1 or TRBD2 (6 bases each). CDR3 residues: CASSFRGDTGELFF. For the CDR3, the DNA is TGTGCCAGCAGCTTTAGGGGGGATACCGGGGAGCTGTTTTTT.